Below are 20 T cell receptor beta chains sequenced from a single sample in a study of human T cells and chemical hapten exposure. TCRdb processed the 5' RACE reads anew with MiXCR; each CDR3 protein has one entry. This table holds tens of thousands of distinct CDR3 sequences, more than 15% found once. Extraction of total RNA was performed on unfractionated whole blood. Every receptor here comes from a female donor in good health.

The chain recombines TRBV9 with TRBJ2-1, with no clear D. Germline CDR1 SGDLS, CDR2 YYNGEE. V lost 0 bases and J 4 bases, leaving 5 bases between the germline ends. This CDR3 is built from 13 residues. In nucleotides, the CDR3 is TGTGCCAGCAGCGTAGAGGAATACAATGAGCAGTTCTTC. It specifies CASSVEEYNEQFF. The full variable domain, completed using reference TRBV9 and TRBJ2-1, is DSGVTQTPKHLITATGQRVTLRCSPRSGDLSVYWYQQSLDQGLQFLIQYYNGEERAKGNILERFSAQQFPDLHSELNLSSLELGDSALYFCASSVEEYNEQFFGPGTRLTVL.

The sample holds a few counts of this clonotype. J is TRBJ1-1 and V is TRBV28; D unresolved. Between the trimmed V and J ends, which lost 10 bases and 0 bases, there was a span of 9 bases. The CDR3 sequence is 12 residues long. CDR1 is MDHEN, CDR2 SYDVKM, per germline. CDR3 region: CATLHMNTEAFF. In nucleotides, the CDR3 is TGTGCCACCCTCCATATGAACACTGAAGCTTTCTTT.

J is TRBJ1-5 and V is TRBV15; D unclear. Trimming took 0 bases from V and 1 from J, leaving 7 bases between them. Germline assignment: CDR1 LNHNV and CDR2 YYDKDF (reference sequence). This CDR3 has 15 amino acids. Here the CDR3 reads CATSRDPDSNQPQHF. In nucleotides, the CDR3 is TGTGCCACCAGCAGAGATCCGGACAGCAATCAGCCCCAGCATTTT.

The chain uses TRBV2 and TRBJ2-1; 8 bases are shared with TRBD2. The trim removed 7 bases at V and 3 bases at J, leaving 5 bases unmatched. CDR1 is SNHLY, CDR2 FYNNEI, per germline. This CDR3 spans 14 amino acids. As DNA, the CDR3 is TGTGCCAGCATGTGGGCGGGGGGCTACAATGAGCAGTTCTTC. It codes for CASMWAGGYNEQFF.

This clonotype has only a few counts. V is TRBV5-1 and J is TRBJ2-7; D not resolved. CDR3 size: 14 residues. CDR1 and CDR2 from the germline V gene are SGHRS and YFSETQ. The ends were cut back, 4 bases at V and 0 bases at J, with 11 bases in the middle. The CDR3 protein is CASSRVSSSYEQYF. The CDR3 DNA reads TGCGCCAGCAGCAGAGTCTCCAGCTCCTACGAGCAGTACTTC.

This chain links TRBV4-2 with TRBJ1-1; unclear D gene. V was shortened by 6 bases and J by 4 bases, with 15 bases between the two germline ends. CDR1 is LGHNA and CDR2 is YNFKEQ in the germline V gene. CDR3 length equals 14 residues. CDR3 residues: CASSSSGLGTEAFF. CDR3 nucleotide sequence: TGTGCCAGCAGTTCATCCGGCTTGGGCACTGAAGCTTTCTTT.

The chain uses TRBV6-1 and TRBJ1-1, with 8 bases that match TRBD1. In germline, CDR1 is MNHNS, CDR2 SASEGT. This CDR3 contains 15 residues. V was pared by 3 bases and J by 5 bases, with 8 bases of the junction left unmatched. CDR3 bases: TGTGCCAGCAGTGAGGGGACAGGCCCCAGGACTGAAGCTTTCTTT. Protein: CASSEGTGPRTEAFF.

This clonotype was seen only a few times. The chain recombines TRBV7-2 with TRBJ2-3; the match to TRBD2 covers 8 bases. CDR3 length: 17 amino acids. V was pared by 2 bases and J by 4 bases, with 11 bases of the junction left unmatched. Germline V CDR1 and CDR2: SGHTA, FQGNSA. The CDR3 sequence is CASSLWVGGAGADTQYF. CDR3 in DNA: TGTGCCAGCAGCTTATGGGTCGGGGGGGCCGGTGCAGATACGCAGTATTTT.

The chain combines TRBV30 with TRBJ1-4; D may be TRBD1 (5 bases). CDR1 and CDR2 (germline): GTSNPN, SVGIG (reference sequence). Trimming took off 3 bases at V and 8 bases at J, with 16 bases between the two ends. The CDR3 is 14 residues long. Here the CDR3 reads CAWSHGQGREKLFF. In DNA, the CDR3 is TGTGCCTGGAGCCACGGGCAGGGCAGGGAAAAACTGTTTTTT.

This clonotype counts as medium-sized (0.01 to 0.1%). The chain employs TRBV11-2 and TRBJ2-3, with D possibly TRBD1 on 5 matching bases. CDR1 and CDR2 (germline): SGHAT, FQNNGV. The CDR3 runs 14 residues. Trimming cost V 1 base and J 2 bases, with 7 bases left between them. This CDR3 reads CASSLGQFTDTQYF. The CDR3 region has the DNA TGTGCCAGCAGCTTAGGACAGTTCACAGATACGCAGTATTTT. Full variable domain (remainder filled in from reference TRBV11-2 and TRBJ2-3): EAGVAQSPRYKIIEKRQSVAFWCNPISGHATLYWYQQILGQGPKLLIQFQNNGVVDDSQLPKDRFSAERLKGVDSTLKIQPAKLEDSAVYLCASSLGQFTDTQYFGPGTRLTVL.

The chain has TRBV11-2 and TRBJ2-1, with TRBD2 matching over 13 bases. This CDR3 has 16 amino acids. Germline CDR1 and CDR2: SGHAT and FQNNGV. J gave up 6 bases and V 5 bases, and 7 bases lay outside the gene matches. The CDR3 region is CASSPGLAGVGNEQFF. CDR3 coding DNA: TGTGCCAGCAGCCCCGGACTAGCGGGAGTGGGCAATGAGCAGTTCTTC.

The V gene is TRBV5-1, the J gene TRBJ2-7; 9 bases fit TRBD1. Looked up from germline, CDR1 is SGHRS and CDR2 is YFSETQ. The CDR3 covers 16 residues. V shed 0 bases and J 1 base; nucleotides not matched to a gene: 5. CDR3 nucleotide sequence: TGCGCCAGCAGCTTGGCCCCGGGACAGGGTTCCTACGAGCAGTACTTC. As protein: CASSLAPGQGSYEQYF.

This clonotype was picked up a small number of times. The rearrangement links TRBV7-2 to TRBJ2-3; TRBD1 matches at 9 bases. V lost 3 bases and J lost 10; bases outside the gene matches: 2. This CDR3 comprises 12 residues. Germline V gene lookup returns CDR1 SGHTA and CDR2 FQGNSA. This CDR3 is CASSLDRGAQYF. Written as DNA, the CDR3 is TGTGCCAGCAGCTTGGACAGGGGTGCGCAGTATTTT.

The chain uses TRBV6-6 and TRBJ1-5; a possible D gene is TRBD1 (6 bases). V was cut by 6 bases and J by 4 bases, with 10 bases left in between. The CDR3 extends over 13 amino acids. Germline CDR1 reads MNHNY; CDR2 reads SVGAGI (reference sequence). The CDR3 here is CASSSGQNQPQHF. CDR3 coding DNA: TGTGCCAGCAGCAGCGGACAGAATCAGCCCCAGCATTTT.

This clonotype showed up just a few times. The chain links TRBV5-1 to TRBJ2-1; D unclear. V lost 0 bases, J lost 5 bases, and 15 bases lay in between. This CDR3 comprises 16 residues. Germline values: CDR1 SGHRS, CDR2 YFSETQ. The CDR3 nucleotides are TGCGCCAGCAGCTTGGTTGGCTTGGGTAGGAACAATGAGCAGTTCTTC. Its translation is CASSLVGLGRNNEQFF. The variable domain in full, with the rest retrieved from reference TRBV5-1 and TRBJ2-1, is KAGVTQTPRYLIKTRGQQVTLSCSPISGHRSVSWYQQTPGQGLQFLFEYFSETQRNKGNFPGRFSGRQFSNSRSEMNVSTLELGDSALYLCASSLVGLGRNNEQFFGPGTRLTVL.

The rearrangement uses TRBV18 and TRBJ1-1, with D unclear. This CDR3 spans 13 amino acids. Germline-derived CDR1 and CDR2 are KGHSH and LQKENI. V was cut by 6 bases and J by 6 bases, with 14 bases left in between. This chain's CDR3 is CASSPAEGAEAFF. CDR3 coding DNA: TGTGCCAGCTCCCCCGCCGAGGGTGCTGAAGCTTTCTTT.

J is TRBJ1-4 and V is TRBV6-2 or TRBV6-3; the D is unclear. Trimming shortened V by 2 bases and J by 5 bases, and 12 bases separated the two germline ends. The CDR3 totals 15 residues. CDR1 and CDR2 from the germline V gene are MNHEY and SVGEGT. The CDR3, as DNA: TGTGCCAGCAGTTACGAAGCGACATCGAATGAAAAACTGTTTTTT. Its protein product is CASSYEATSNEKLFF.

This clonotype has only a few counts. The chain uses TRBV6-6 and TRBJ1-1, with D hard to call. V lost 7 bases and J lost 1, with 13 bases in between. The CDR3 length is 14 residues. Germline-derived CDR1 and CDR2 are MNHNY and SVGAGI (reference sequence). The CDR3 loop reads CASNPAEQNTEAFF. The CDR3 coding sequence is TGTGCCAGCAACCCGGCAGAGCAGAACACTGAAGCTTTCTTT.

The chain combines TRBV3-1 with TRBJ2-3; 7 bases align to TRBD1. Per the germline V gene, CDR1 is LGHDT and CDR2 is YNNKEL (reference sequence). The V and J ends lost 4 bases and 0 bases, in that order; junction bases with no gene match: 7. CDR3 length: 16 amino acids. The CDR3 is CASSPASGQSTDTQYF. DNA of the CDR3: TGTGCCAGCAGCCCAGCGTCGGGACAGAGCACAGATACGCAGTATTTT.

The rearrangement joins TRBV30 to TRBJ1-5; D gene ambiguous. The germline V and J ends were trimmed by 1 base and 3 bases, with 7 bases remaining between them. The CDR3 spans 13 residues. The germline gives CDR1 GTSNPN, CDR2 SVGIG (reference sequence). CDR3 nucleotides: TGTGCCTGGAGTGGAGGTCCCAATCAGCCCCAGCATTTT. Encoded protein: CAWSGGPNQPQHF.